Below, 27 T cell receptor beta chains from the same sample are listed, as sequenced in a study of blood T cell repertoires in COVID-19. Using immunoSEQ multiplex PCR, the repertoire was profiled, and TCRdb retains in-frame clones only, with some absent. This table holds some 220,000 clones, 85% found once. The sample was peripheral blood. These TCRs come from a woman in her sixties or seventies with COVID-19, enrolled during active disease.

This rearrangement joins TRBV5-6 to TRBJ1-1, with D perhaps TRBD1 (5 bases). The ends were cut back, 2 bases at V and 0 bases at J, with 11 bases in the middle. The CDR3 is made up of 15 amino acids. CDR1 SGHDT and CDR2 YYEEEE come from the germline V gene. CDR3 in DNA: TGTGCCAGCAGCTTCCGGACATCCATGAACACTGAAGCTTTCTTT. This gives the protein CASSFRTSMNTEAFF.

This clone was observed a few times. The CDR3 protein is CASRRDGGTGELFF. Written as DNA, the CDR3 is TGTGCCAGTCGACGGGACGGGGGCACCGGGGAGCTGTTTTTT. The chain is built from TRBV19 and TRBJ2-2; D is perhaps TRBD2 (6 bases). Germline-derived CDR1 and CDR2 are LNHDA and SQIVND (reference sequence). The V end lost 8 bases, the J end lost 4 bases, and 14 bases lay between the germline ends. The CDR3 runs to 14 residues.

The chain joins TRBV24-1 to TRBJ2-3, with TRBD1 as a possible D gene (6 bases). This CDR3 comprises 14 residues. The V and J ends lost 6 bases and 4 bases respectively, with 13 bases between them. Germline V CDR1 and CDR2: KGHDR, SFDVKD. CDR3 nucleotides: TGTGCCACCAGTCTCGGGACATCGGCAGATACGCAGTATTTT. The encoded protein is CATSLGTSADTQYF.

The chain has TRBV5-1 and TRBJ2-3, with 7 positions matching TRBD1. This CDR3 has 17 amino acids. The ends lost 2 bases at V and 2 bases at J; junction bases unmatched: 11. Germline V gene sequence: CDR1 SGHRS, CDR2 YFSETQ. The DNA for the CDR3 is TGCGCCAGCAGCTTTTGGGGTGCCGACAGGGACACAGATACGCAGTATTTT. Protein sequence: CASSFWGADRDTDTQYF.

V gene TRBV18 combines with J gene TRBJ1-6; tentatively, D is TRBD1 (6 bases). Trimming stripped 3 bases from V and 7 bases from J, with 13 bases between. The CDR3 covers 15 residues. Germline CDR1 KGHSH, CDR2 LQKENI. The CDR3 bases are TGTGCCAGCTCACCCTCGACAGGCGGGAATTCACCCCTCCACTTT. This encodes CASSPSTGGNSPLHF.

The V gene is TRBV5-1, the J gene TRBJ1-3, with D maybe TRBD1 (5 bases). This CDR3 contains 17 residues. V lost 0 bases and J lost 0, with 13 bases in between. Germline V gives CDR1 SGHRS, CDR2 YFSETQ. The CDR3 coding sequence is TGCGCCAGCAGCTTGGATCCCGGGGGGGGCTCTGGAAACACCATATATTTT. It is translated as CASSLDPGGGSGNTIYF.

CDR3 nucleotides: TGTGCCAGCAGTGAAGGGGCAGTGCTCTACGAGCAGTACTTC. This codes for CASSEGAVLYEQYF. This sequence joins TRBV7-2 and TRBJ2-7, with D perhaps TRBD1 (5 bases). The germline V and J ends were trimmed by 6 bases and 3 bases, with 15 bases remaining between them. The germline V gene has CDR1 SGHTA and CDR2 FQGNSA. The CDR3 consists of 14 residues.

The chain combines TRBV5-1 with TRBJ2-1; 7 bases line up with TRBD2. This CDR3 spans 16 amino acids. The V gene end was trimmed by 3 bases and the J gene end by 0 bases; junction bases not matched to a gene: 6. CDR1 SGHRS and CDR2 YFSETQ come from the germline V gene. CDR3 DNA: TGCGCCAGCAGCTACTCCGGGACTAACTCCTACAATGAGCAGTTCTTC. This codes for CASSYSGTNSYNEQFF.

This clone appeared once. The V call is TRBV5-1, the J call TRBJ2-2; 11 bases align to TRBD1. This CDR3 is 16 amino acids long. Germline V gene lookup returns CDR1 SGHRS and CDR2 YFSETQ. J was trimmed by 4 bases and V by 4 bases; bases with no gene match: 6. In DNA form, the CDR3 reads TGCGCCAGCAGCCCCAGGACAGGGGGCGGCACCGGGGAGCTGTTTTTT. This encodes CASSPRTGGGTGELFF.

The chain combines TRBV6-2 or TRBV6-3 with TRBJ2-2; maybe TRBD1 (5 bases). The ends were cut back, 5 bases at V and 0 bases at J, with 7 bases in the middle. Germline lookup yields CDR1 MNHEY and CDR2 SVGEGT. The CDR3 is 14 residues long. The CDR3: CASSRTTNTGELFF. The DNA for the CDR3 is TGTGCCAGCAGTCGGACAACGAACACCGGGGAGCTGTTTTTT.

CDR3 DNA sequence: TGTGCCAGCAAGACAGGGGGGGACCCCGGGGAGCTGTTTTTT. Protein: CASKTGGDPGELFF. The chain joins TRBV9 to TRBJ2-2; TRBD1 matches at 9 bases. Germline V lookup: CDR1 SGDLS, CDR2 YYNGEE. J was trimmed by 6 bases and V by 6 bases; bases with no gene match: 6. The CDR3 sequence is 14 residues long.

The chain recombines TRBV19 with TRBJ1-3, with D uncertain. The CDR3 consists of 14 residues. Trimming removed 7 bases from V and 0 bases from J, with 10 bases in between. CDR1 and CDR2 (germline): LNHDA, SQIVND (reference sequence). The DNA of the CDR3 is TGTGCCAGTAAGCGGGGAAGCTCTGGAAACACCATATATTTT. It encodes CASKRGSSGNTIYF.

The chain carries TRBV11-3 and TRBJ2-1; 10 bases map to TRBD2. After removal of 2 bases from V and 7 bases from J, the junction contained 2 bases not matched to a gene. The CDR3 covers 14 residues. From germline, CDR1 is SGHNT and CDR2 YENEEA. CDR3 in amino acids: CASSLSGGANEQFF. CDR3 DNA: TGTGCCAGCAGCTTAAGCGGGGGGGCGAATGAGCAGTTCTTC.

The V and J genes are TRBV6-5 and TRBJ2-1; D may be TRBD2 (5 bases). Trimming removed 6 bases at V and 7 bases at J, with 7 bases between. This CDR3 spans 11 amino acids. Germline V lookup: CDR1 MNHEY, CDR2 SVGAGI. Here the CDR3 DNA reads TGTGCCAGCAGCAGCGGTAATGAGCAGTTCTTC. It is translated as CASSSGNEQFF.

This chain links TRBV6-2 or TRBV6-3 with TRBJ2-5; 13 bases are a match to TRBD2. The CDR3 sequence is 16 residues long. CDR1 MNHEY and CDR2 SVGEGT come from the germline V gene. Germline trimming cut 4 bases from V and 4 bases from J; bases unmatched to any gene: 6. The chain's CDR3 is CASSSRTSGSSETQYF. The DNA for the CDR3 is TGTGCCAGCAGTTCTCGGACTAGCGGGAGTTCAGAGACCCAGTACTTC.

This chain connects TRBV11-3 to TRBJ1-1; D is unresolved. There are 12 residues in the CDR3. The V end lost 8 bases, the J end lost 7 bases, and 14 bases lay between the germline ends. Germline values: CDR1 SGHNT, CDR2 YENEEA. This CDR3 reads CASRHHGGEAFF. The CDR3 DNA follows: TGTGCCAGCCGGCACCATGGCGGTGAAGCTTTCTTT.

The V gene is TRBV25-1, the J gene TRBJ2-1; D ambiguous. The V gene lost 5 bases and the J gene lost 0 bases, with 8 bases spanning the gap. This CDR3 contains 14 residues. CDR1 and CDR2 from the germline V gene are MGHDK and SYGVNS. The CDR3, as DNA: TGTGCCAGCAGTATGAGAGGCTCCTACAATGAGCAGTTCTTC. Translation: CASSMRGSYNEQFF. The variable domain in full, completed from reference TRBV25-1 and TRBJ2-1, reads EADIYQTPRYLVIGTGKKITLECSQTMGHDKMYWYQQDPGMELHLIHYSYGVNSTEKGDLSSESTVSRIRTEHFPLTLESARPSHTSQYLCASSMRGSYNEQFFGPGTRLTVL.

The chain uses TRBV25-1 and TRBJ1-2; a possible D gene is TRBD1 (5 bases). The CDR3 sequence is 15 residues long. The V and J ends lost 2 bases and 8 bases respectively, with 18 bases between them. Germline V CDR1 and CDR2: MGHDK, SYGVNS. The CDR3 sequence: CASSEVGTGFQGYTF. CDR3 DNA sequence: TGTGCCAGCAGTGAAGTTGGAACAGGCTTTCAAGGCTACACCTTC.

The CDR3 reads CASSQDRDRVGRKQFF. In DNA, the CDR3 is TGTGCCAGCAGCCAAGACCGGGACAGGGTGGGGAGGAAACAGTTCTTC. This chain connects TRBV3-1 (or the pseudogene TRBV3-2) to TRBJ2-1; 9 bases map to TRBD1. The CDR3 is 16 residues long. The ends lost 0 bases at V and 13 bases at J; junction bases unmatched: 13. Germline V lookup: CDR1 LGHDT, CDR2 YNNKEL (reference sequence).

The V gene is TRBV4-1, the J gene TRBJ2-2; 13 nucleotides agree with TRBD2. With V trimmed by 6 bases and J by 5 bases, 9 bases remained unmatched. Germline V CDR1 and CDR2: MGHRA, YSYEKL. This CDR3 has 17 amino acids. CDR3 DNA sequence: TGCGCCAGCAGGGAAAATAGACTAGCGGGAGGAACCGGGGAGCTGTTTTTT. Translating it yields CASRENRLAGGTGELFF.

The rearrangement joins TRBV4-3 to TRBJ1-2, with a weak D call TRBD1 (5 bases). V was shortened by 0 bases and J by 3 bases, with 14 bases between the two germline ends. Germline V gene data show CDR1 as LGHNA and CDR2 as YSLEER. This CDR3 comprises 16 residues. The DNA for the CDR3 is TGCGCCAGCAGCCAAGATATATCGGGGGAAGACTATGGCTACACCTTC. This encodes CASSQDISGEDYGYTF.

The CDR3 nucleotides read TGTGCCAGCAGCTTGGATCACAGGGGTTACATGAACACTGAAGCTTTCTTT. Amino acid sequence: CASSLDHRGYMNTEAFF. This sequence joins TRBV5-5 and TRBJ1-1, with TRBD1 identical over 7 bases. Germline V lookup: CDR1 SGHKS, CDR2 YYEKEE (reference sequence). J was trimmed by 0 bases and V by 0 bases; bases with no gene match: 8. There are 17 residues in the CDR3.

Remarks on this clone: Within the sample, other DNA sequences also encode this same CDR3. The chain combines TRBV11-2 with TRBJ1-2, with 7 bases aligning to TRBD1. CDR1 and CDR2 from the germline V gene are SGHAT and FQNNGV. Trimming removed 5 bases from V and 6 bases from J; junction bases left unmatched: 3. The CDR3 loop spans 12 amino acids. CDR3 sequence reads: CASSRTGDGYTF. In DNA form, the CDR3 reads TGTGCCAGCAGCCGGACAGGAGATGGCTACACCTTC.

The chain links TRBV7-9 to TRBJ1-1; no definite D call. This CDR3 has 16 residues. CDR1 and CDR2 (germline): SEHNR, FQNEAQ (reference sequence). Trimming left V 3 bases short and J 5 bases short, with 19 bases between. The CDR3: CASSFSGQRGGTEAFF. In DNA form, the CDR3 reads TGTGCCAGCAGCTTCTCCGGCCAACGGGGTGGAACTGAAGCTTTCTTT.

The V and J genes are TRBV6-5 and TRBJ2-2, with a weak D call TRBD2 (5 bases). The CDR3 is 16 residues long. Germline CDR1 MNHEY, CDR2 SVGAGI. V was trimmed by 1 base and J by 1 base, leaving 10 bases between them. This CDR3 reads CASSYYPSQNTGELFF. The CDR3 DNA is TGTGCCAGCAGTTACTACCCTAGCCAGAACACCGGGGAGCTGTTTTTT.

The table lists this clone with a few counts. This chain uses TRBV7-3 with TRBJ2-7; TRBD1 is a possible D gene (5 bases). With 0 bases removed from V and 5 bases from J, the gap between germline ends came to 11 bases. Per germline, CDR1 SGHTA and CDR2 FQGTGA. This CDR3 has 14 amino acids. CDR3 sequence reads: CASSLTGAPDEQYF. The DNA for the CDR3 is TGTGCCAGCAGCTTAACAGGGGCCCCCGACGAGCAGTACTTC.

The CDR3: CSVYGTGDGYTF. The CDR3 DNA sequence: TGCAGCGTATACGGGACAGGGGATGGCTACACCTTC. The gene calls are TRBV29-1 and TRBJ1-2; TRBD1 aligns across 10 bases. The germline V gene encodes CDR1 SQVTM and CDR2 ANQGSEA. V shed 6 bases and J 6 bases; nucleotides not matched to a gene: 4. The CDR3 covers 12 residues.